This passage covers 4 T cell receptor beta chains from one sample sequenced in a study of T cell responses to AZD1222 COVID-19 vaccine (dated by TCRdb to about 2021). Library prep was done by the immunoSEQ multiplex PCR assay. TCRdb holds this immuneACCESS table with in-frame rearrangements only. Some clones are missing; in checked studies, unresolved V genes explain under half, and the rest has no known cause. The sample table shows approximately 81,000 clones, and about 80% are seen once. The ten largest clones represent approximately 1.3% of the sample. Reading the label with the study, this specimen's time point is: about 28 days (+/-7) after the second vaccine dose. The sequencing used peripheral blood, collected 28 days after the second AZD1222 dose. These receptors came from an adult who received the AZD1222 COVID-19 vaccine.

CDR3 loop: CAWSVRPNTEAFF. The CDR3 DNA follows: TGTGCCTGGAGTGTACGACCGAACACTGAAGCTTTCTTT. V usage is TRBV30 and J usage is TRBJ1-1, with D unclear. Trimming shortened V by 0 bases and J by 1 base, and 6 bases separated the two germline ends. Germline CDR1 reads GTSNPN; CDR2 reads SVGIG (reference sequence). This CDR3 has 13 amino acids.

This sequence joins TRBV18 and TRBJ2-7, with D uncertain. The CDR3 is made up of 15 amino acids. The ends were cut back, 3 bases at V and 5 bases at J, with 17 bases in the middle. Germline V gene data show CDR1 as KGHSH and CDR2 as LQKENI. The CDR3 loop reads CASSPRTALGHEQYF. CDR3 coding DNA: TGTGCCAGCTCACCCCGGACCGCCCTGGGCCACGAGCAGTACTTC.

The chain couples TRBV9 to TRBJ2-3; no definite D call. The ends were cut back, 0 bases at V and 4 bases at J, with 6 bases in the middle. Looked up from germline, CDR1 is SGDLS and CDR2 is YYNGEE. The CDR3 is 13 residues long. CDR3 nucleotides: TGTGCCAGCAGCGTAGATAACCCAGATACGCAGTATTTT. As protein: CASSVDNPDTQYF. Drawing the rest from reference TRBV9 and TRBJ2-3, the complete variable domain is DSGVTQTPKHLITATGQRVTLRCSPRSGDLSVYWYQQSLDQGLQFLIQYYNGEERAKGNILERFSAQQFPDLHSELNLSSLELGDSALYFCASSVDNPDTQYFGPGTRLTVL.

V and J are TRBV11-3 and TRBJ2-1, with D possibly TRBD2 on 5 matching bases. CDR1 is SGHNT, CDR2 YENEEA, per germline. The V gene lost 3 bases and the J gene lost 6 bases, with 12 bases spanning the gap. The CDR3 loop spans 14 amino acids. The CDR3: CASSFVGNGNEQFF. CDR3 DNA: TGTGCCAGCAGCTTTGTCGGGAACGGCAATGAGCAGTTCTTC.